Listed here are 31 T cell receptor beta chains from one sample, sequenced in a study of control samples from healthy donors and cancer patients. Sequencing was performed with immunoSEQ multiplex PCR; in TCRdb, only in-frame clones are kept and a portion is missing. The table includes 30,000 to 40,000 clones, around 87% detected once. The specimen sequenced was PBMCs. Every receptor here comes from a middle-aged woman with lung cancer.

As for this clone: This sample includes further DNA sequences coding for the same CDR3. The gene calls are TRBV18 and TRBJ1-2; D is unclear. This CDR3 has 12 residues. Germline CDR1 reads KGHSH; CDR2 reads LQKENI. The V end was cut by 6 bases, the J end by 8 bases, with 13 bases between. The CDR3 here is CASSPDPGGYTF. CDR3 coding DNA: TGTGCCAGCTCGCCAGACCCGGGGGGCTACACCTTC. Based on the CDR3 plus reference TRBV18 and TRBJ1-2, the full variable domain is NAGVMQNPRHLVRRRGQEARLRCSPMKGHSHVYWYRQLPEEGLKFMVYLQKENIIDESGMPKERFSAEFPKEGPSILRIQQVVRGDSAAYFCASSPDPGGYTFGSGTRLTVV.

The chain combines TRBV7-2 with TRBJ2-5; no clear D. The CDR3 runs 11 residues. With 3 bases removed from V and 5 bases from J, the gap between germline ends came to 4 bases. From germline, CDR1 is SGHTA and CDR2 FQGNSA. For the CDR3, the DNA is TGTGCCAGCAGCTTTTGGGAGACCCAGTACTTC. This gives the protein CASSFWETQYF.

The chain carries TRBV11-2 and TRBJ1-1; D not certain. Per the germline V gene, CDR1 is SGHAT and CDR2 is FQNNGV. The CDR3 sequence is 16 residues long. V was clipped by 4 bases and J by 0 bases, with 15 bases between them. The chain's CDR3 is CASSSRPSGMNTEAFF. Written as DNA, the CDR3 is TGTGCCAGCAGCTCCAGGCCGTCGGGTATGAACACTGAAGCTTTCTTT.

This chain joins TRBV3-1 (or the pseudogene TRBV3-2) and TRBJ2-7, with D perhaps matching TRBD1 (5 bases). The CDR3 is made up of 14 amino acids. Trimming took 1 base from V and 3 from J, leaving 10 bases between them. Germline loops: CDR1 LGHDT, CDR2 YNNKEL (reference sequence). The CDR3 bases are TGTGCCAGCAGCCAAGTGGGGCAGTTCTACGAGCAGTACTTC. Protein product: CASSQVGQFYEQYF.

The rearrangement joins TRBV30 to TRBJ2-7; tentative D call: TRBD1 (6 bases). V was trimmed by 0 bases and J by 4 bases, leaving 16 bases between them. Germline lookup yields CDR1 GTSNPN and CDR2 SVGIG (reference sequence). The CDR3 extends over 15 amino acids. The CDR3 sequence: CAWSVAGTGLYEQYF. CDR3 coding DNA: TGTGCCTGGAGTGTCGCCGGAACAGGGTTGTACGAGCAGTACTTC. The full variable domain, its missing parts supplied by reference TRBV30 and TRBJ2-7, is SQTIHQWPATLVQPVGSPLSLECTVEGTSNPNLYWYRQAAGRGLQLLFYSVGIGQISSEVPQNLSASRPQDRQFILSSKKLLLSDSGFYLCAWSVAGTGLYEQYFGPGTRLTVT.

This clone was counted once. The chain links TRBV29-1 to TRBJ2-3, with a weak D call TRBD2 (7 bases). Germline V CDR1 and CDR2: SQVTM, ANQGSEA. V was clipped by 5 bases and J by 3 bases, with 15 bases between them. The CDR3 loop spans 14 amino acids. The CDR3, as DNA: TGCAGCGTTAGGTGGGGGGGCCGGACAGATACGCAGTATTTT. Its translation: CSVRWGGRTDTQYF.

The chain has TRBV6-5 and TRBJ2-1; D perhaps matches TRBD1 (5 bases). V lost 8 bases and J 7 bases, leaving 18 bases between the germline ends. CDR3 length: 14 amino acids. The germline CDR1 and CDR2 sequences are MNHEY and SVGAGI. CDR3 coding DNA: TGTGCCAGCGGTCGGACAAGGAAAGATAATGAGCAGTTCTTC. Its translation: CASGRTRKDNEQFF.

V is TRBV21-1 and J is TRBJ1-1; the table's D call TRBD1 went unverified against the DNA. TRBV21-1 is described as a pseudogene. This CDR3 comprises 10 residues. CDR3 nucleotide sequence: TGTGCCAGCACTCAGGGGGTAGCTTTCTTT. The encoded protein is CASTQGVAFF.

This clone has just one count. V and J are TRBV7-9 and TRBJ1-3; a weak D match, TRBD1 (5 bases). V was shortened by 7 bases and J by 2 bases, with 15 bases between the two germline ends. Germline assignment: CDR1 SEHNR and CDR2 FQNEAQ (reference sequence). This CDR3 region has 15 residues. CDR3 in amino acids: CASINGGMAGNTIYF. The CDR3, as DNA: TGTGCCAGCATCAATGGGGGGATGGCTGGAAACACCATATATTTT.

This chain joins TRBV7-9 and TRBJ2-7, with TRBD1 identical over 10 bases. The CDR3 contains 14 residues. J lost 2 bases, V lost 5 bases, and 3 bases had no gene match. Germline CDR1 is SEHNR and CDR2 is FQNEAQ (reference sequence). CDR3 sequence reads: CASSADRGTYEQYF. The CDR3 region has the DNA TGTGCCAGCAGCGCGGACAGGGGGACCTACGAGCAGTACTTC.

The chain is built from TRBV10-3 and TRBJ1-1, with D hard to call. Trimming removed 0 bases from V and 7 bases from J, with 12 bases in between. Per the germline V gene, CDR1 is ENHRY and CDR2 is SYGVKD. This CDR3 region has 14 residues. The CDR3 loop reads CAISESGRNREAFF. CDR3 DNA: TGTGCCATCAGTGAGTCGGGCAGGAACCGTGAAGCTTTCTTT.

This chain's CDR3 is CASSHGGGSGKTQYF. The CDR3 DNA is TGTGCCAGCAGCCATGGGGGGGGGAGTGGGAAGACCCAGTACTTC. The chain is built from TRBV3-1 (or the pseudogene TRBV3-2) and TRBJ2-5, with 7 nucleotides matching TRBD2. Germline lookup yields CDR1 LGHDT and CDR2 YNNKEL (reference sequence). V shed 3 bases, J shed 6 bases, and the junction held 10 bases outside the gene matches. The CDR3 sequence is 15 residues long.

In DNA form, the CDR3 reads TGCGCCAGCAGCCAAGCTTCAGGGAACTGGGAGACCCAGTACTTC. Amino acid sequence: CASSQASGNWETQYF. The chain uses TRBV4-1 and TRBJ2-5; D perhaps matches TRBD1 (5 bases). The CDR3 extends over 15 amino acids. CDR1 and CDR2 from the germline V gene are MGHRA and YSYEKL. V dropped 1 base and J dropped 5 bases, with 14 bases sitting between them.

This clone was recorded once. The CDR3 sequence is CASSFGTSGTDTQYF. The DNA of the CDR3 is TGTGCCAGCAGCTTTGGGACTAGCGGGACAGATACGCAGTATTTT. The V and J genes are TRBV7-8 and TRBJ2-3; TRBD2 matches 12 bases. Unmatched junction bases numbered 1, after V lost 3 bases and J lost 3 bases. CDR3 size: 15 residues. Germline assignment: CDR1 SGHVS and CDR2 FQNEAQ.

This rearrangement joins TRBV5-4 to TRBJ2-7; D is perhaps TRBD1 or TRBD2 (5 bases each). This CDR3 contains 13 residues. In germline, CDR1 is SGHNT, CDR2 YYREEE (reference sequence). Trimming took 7 bases from V and 0 from J, leaving 11 bases between them. The CDR3 DNA reads TGTGCCAGCGCCCCAGGGAGCTCCTACGAGCAGTACTTC. This translates into CASAPGSSYEQYF.

On this clone itself: Other nucleotide sequences from this sample produce the same CDR3. This chain uses TRBV5-1 with TRBJ2-7; D is possibly TRBD1 or TRBD2 (5 bases each). The V gene lost 0 bases and the J gene lost 7 bases, with 11 bases spanning the gap. This CDR3 comprises 13 residues. Germline CDR1 and CDR2: SGHRS and YFSETQ. CDR3: CASSLARDGEQYF. CDR3 nucleotides: TGCGCCAGCAGCTTGGCAAGGGACGGAGAGCAGTACTTC.

The chain recombines TRBV2 with TRBJ1-6; 9 positions match TRBD1. The V segment lost 6 bases and the J segment 10 bases; nucleotides outside the gene matches: 4. The CDR3 has 13 residues. The germline V gene encodes CDR1 SNHLY and CDR2 FYNNEI. The CDR3 is CASSGQGKSPLHF. The CDR3 DNA is TGTGCCAGCAGCGGACAGGGGAAATCACCCCTCCACTTT.

The chain has TRBV7-9 and TRBJ2-7; either TRBD1 or TRBD2 may fit D (7 bases each). This CDR3 has 16 amino acids. Germline CDR1 reads SEHNR; CDR2 reads FQNEAQ (reference sequence). V lost 1 base, J lost 3 bases, and 16 bases lay in between. CDR3 sequence reads: CASSLGEGASHYEQYF. The CDR3 nucleotides are TGTGCCAGCAGCTTAGGGGAGGGGGCATCCCACTACGAGCAGTACTTC.

V gene TRBV5-4 combines with J gene TRBJ1-2; the D is unclear. CDR1 and CDR2 (germline): SGHNT, YYREEE (reference sequence). V was shortened by 5 bases and J by 0 bases, with 11 bases between the two germline ends. The CDR3 is made up of 14 amino acids. CDR3 region: CASSLNTANYGYTF. CDR3 nucleotides: TGTGCCAGCAGTCTAAATACAGCTAACTATGGCTACACCTTC. The variable domain in full, with the rest retrieved from reference TRBV5-4 and TRBJ1-2, is ETGVTQSPTHLIKTRGQQVTLRCSSQSGHNTVSWYQQALGQGPQFIFQYYREEENGRGNFPPRFSGLQFPNYSSELNVNALELDDSALYLCASSLNTANYGYTFGSGTRLTVV.

The V gene is TRBV7-3, the J gene TRBJ1-1; 11 bases align to TRBD1. Germline V gene lookup returns CDR1 SGHTA and CDR2 FQGTGA. The V gene end was trimmed by 4 bases and the J gene end by 6 bases; junction bases not matched to a gene: 4. The CDR3 runs 14 residues. The CDR3 loop reads CASSWDRGSAEAFF. In nucleotides, the CDR3 is TGTGCCAGCAGCTGGGACAGGGGGAGCGCTGAAGCTTTCTTT.

This chain links TRBV2 with TRBJ1-2; D is uncertain. The CDR3 extends over 16 amino acids. Germline assignment: CDR1 SNHLY and CDR2 FYNNEI. With 0 bases removed from V and 7 bases from J, the gap between germline ends came to 18 bases. The chain's CDR3 is CASSEALRKRLGGYTF. The CDR3 coding sequence is TGTGCCAGCAGTGAAGCGCTTCGAAAGAGGCTCGGTGGCTACACCTTC.

This clone has just one count. The chain recombines TRBV4-1 with TRBJ2-1; D not resolved. CDR1 is MGHRA, CDR2 YSYEKL, per germline. Trimming took off 4 bases at V and 7 bases at J, with 8 bases between the two ends. The CDR3 runs to 12 residues. The CDR3 is CASSLSQNEQFF. In DNA form, the CDR3 reads TGCGCCAGCAGCCTCTCACAAAATGAGCAGTTCTTC.

This clone was seen a single time. CDR3 nucleotide sequence: TGCGCCAGCAGCTTGGGACTAGCGGGGGGCTCGGAGACCCAGTACTTC. This sequence encodes CASSLGLAGGSETQYF. This sequence joins TRBV5-1 and TRBJ2-5, with 13 nucleotides matching TRBD2. The CDR3 covers 16 residues. V trimming: 0 bases; J trimming: 5 bases; junction bases outside the gene matches: 4. Germline assignment: CDR1 SGHRS and CDR2 YFSETQ.

This chain links TRBV28 with TRBJ1-5; D remains unclear. V was cut by 4 bases and J by 6 bases, with 10 bases left in between. The CDR3 length is 13 residues. The V gene's germline CDR1 is MDHEN and CDR2 SYDVKM. The CDR3 region has the DNA TGTGCCAGCAGTTCCCTCGGGCGTCAGCCCCAGCATTTT. This encodes CASSSLGRQPQHF.

The gene calls are TRBV10-3 and TRBJ1-5; D is unresolved. Trimming stripped 3 bases from V and 1 base from J, with 7 bases between. This CDR3 comprises 14 residues. Germline values: CDR1 ENHRY, CDR2 SYGVKD. CDR3 in amino acids: CAISEARSNQPQHF. The CDR3 DNA reads TGTGCCATCAGTGAAGCTCGGAGCAATCAGCCCCAGCATTTT.

About this clone: The junction differs from germline at one of its ends, possibly a read error. At the DNA level, this CDR3 is encoded by other sequences in the same sample as well. The V and J genes are TRBV19 and TRBJ1-1, with a possible D match to TRBD1 (6 bases). The CDR3 runs 15 residues. Germline-derived CDR1 and CDR2 are LNHDA and SQIVND (reference sequence). The CDR3 DNA sequence: TGTGCCAGTAGAAACCCCCTCCGCCGGGACACTGAAGCCTTCTTT. Translating gives CASRNPLRRDTEAFF.

The chain links TRBV2 to TRBJ1-5, with 7 bases matching TRBD1. The CDR3 totals 15 residues. Germline V CDR1 and CDR2: SNHLY, FYNNEI. Unmatched junction bases numbered 8, after V lost 6 bases and J lost 3 bases. This CDR3 is CASRGPTGNNQPQHF. In nucleotides, the CDR3 is TGTGCCAGCAGGGGCCCGACAGGGAACAATCAGCCCCAGCATTTT.

This chain joins TRBV19 and TRBJ2-1; D is possibly TRBD2 (6 bases). The germline V gene encodes CDR1 LNHDA and CDR2 SQIVND (reference sequence). The V gene lost 6 bases and the J gene lost 3 bases, with 30 bases spanning the gap. The length of the CDR3 is 20 residues. The CDR3 is CASSPHLGGDHWNLYNEQFF. In DNA, the CDR3 is TGTGCCAGTAGCCCCCACCTTGGCGGGGATCACTGGAACCTCTACAATGAGCAGTTCTTC.

The rearrangement uses TRBV29-1 and TRBJ1-1; D is perhaps TRBD1 (6 bases). This CDR3 comprises 14 residues. V lost 6 bases and J 0 bases, leaving 14 bases between the germline ends. Germline V gene data show CDR1 as SQVTM and CDR2 as ANQGSEA. In DNA, the CDR3 is TGCAGCGTAACACCGGGACAACTGAACACTGAAGCTTTCTTT. Amino acid sequence: CSVTPGQLNTEAFF.

The chain couples TRBV10-3 to TRBJ1-5; 9 bases line up with TRBD1. This CDR3 spans 16 amino acids. Germline V gene lookup returns CDR1 ENHRY and CDR2 SYGVKD. Germline trimming cut 0 bases from V and 5 bases from J; bases unmatched to any gene: 5. CDR3 amino acids: CAISESATGGDQPQHF. The CDR3 nucleotides read TGTGCCATCAGTGAGTCGGCGACAGGGGGGGATCAGCCCCAGCATTTT.

The rearrangement uses TRBV5-4 and TRBJ1-6; weak D call: TRBD1 (6 bases). V lost 4 bases and J lost 6, with 14 bases in between. The CDR3 has 15 amino acids. CDR1 SGHNT and CDR2 YYREEE come from the germline V gene (reference sequence). CDR3 DNA: TGTGCCAGCAGCGCGGTCGGGGGCCTTAATTCACCCCTCCACTTT. Its translation is CASSAVGGLNSPLHF.